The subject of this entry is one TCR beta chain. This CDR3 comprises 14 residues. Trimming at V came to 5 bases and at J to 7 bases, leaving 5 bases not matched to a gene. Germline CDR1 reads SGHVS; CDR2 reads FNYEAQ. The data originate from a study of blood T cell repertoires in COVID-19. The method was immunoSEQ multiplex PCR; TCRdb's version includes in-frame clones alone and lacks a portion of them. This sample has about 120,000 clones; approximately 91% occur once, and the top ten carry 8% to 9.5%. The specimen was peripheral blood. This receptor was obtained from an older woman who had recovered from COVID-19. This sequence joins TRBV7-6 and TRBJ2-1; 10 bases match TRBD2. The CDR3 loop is CASSSGGARNEQFF. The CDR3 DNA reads TGTGCCAGCAGCAGCGGGGGGGCGCGGAATGAGCAGTTCTTC.